This T cell receptor (beta chain) was recorded in a study of T cells in Graves' hyperthyroidism and ophthalmopathy. Study-wide context: The blood sample was taken at first diagnosis, before treatment began. Whole-study findings and limits: Blood also showed most of the thyroid clonotypes that were expanded above 0.001.

The V and J ends lost 0 bases and 6 bases respectively, with 10 bases between them. Per the germline V gene, CDR1 is SGDLS and CDR2 is YYNGEE. This CDR3 contains 15 residues. As for this clonotype: The antigen is undetermined.

Exclusion criteria comprised uncontrolled infection, other autoimmune disease, pregnancy or lactation. Regions amplified from RNA transcripts were the TCR beta CDR3 regions. The HTBI set primed first-round TCR CDR3 RT-PCR. TCRdb recomputed calls from the multiplex PCR reads with MiXCR, one row per CDR3 protein. The table lists a few hundred thousand distinct CDR3 sequences, about 16% of them singletons. Source material: blood. The chain uses TRBV9 and TRBJ1-6; D is uncertain. The TCR was taken from a woman in her twenties or thirties with Graves' hyperthyroidism. CDR3 bases: TGTGCCAGCAGCGTAGTCGACGAATCTAATTCACCCCTCCACTTT. Its protein is CASSVVDESNSPLHF.